This record looks at one T cell receptor (beta chain) sequence and its context. The record originates from a study of blood T cell repertoires in COVID-19. The overall study: Nucleic acid was either cDNA or gDNA, and it came from T cells, B-cell-depleted T cells, or PBMCs.

Sequencing was performed with immunoSEQ multiplex PCR; in TCRdb, only in-frame clones are kept and a portion is missing. Among a few hundred thousand clones listed, more than 75% were seen once. Clinical history reported by participants formed the basis on which cohorts were assigned. Donors of Cohort 3 who recovered were those that had two negative PCRs, clearance, or symptom resolution. Germline-derived CDR1 and CDR2 are SNHLY and FYNNEI. The CDR3 is 18 amino acids. The V gene end was trimmed by 5 bases and the J gene end by 2 bases; junction bases not matched to a gene: 12. Sequencing input: PBMCs or T cells enriched from blood (not recorded which). The receptor comes from a woman under 30 who had recovered from COVID-19. V and J are TRBV2 and TRBJ2-6; 7 bases align to TRBD1. CDR3 sequence: CASSNRDSSLTGANVLTF. Written as DNA, the CDR3 is TGTGCCAGCAGTAATCGGGACAGCTCTCTGACTGGGGCCAACGTCCTGACTTTC.